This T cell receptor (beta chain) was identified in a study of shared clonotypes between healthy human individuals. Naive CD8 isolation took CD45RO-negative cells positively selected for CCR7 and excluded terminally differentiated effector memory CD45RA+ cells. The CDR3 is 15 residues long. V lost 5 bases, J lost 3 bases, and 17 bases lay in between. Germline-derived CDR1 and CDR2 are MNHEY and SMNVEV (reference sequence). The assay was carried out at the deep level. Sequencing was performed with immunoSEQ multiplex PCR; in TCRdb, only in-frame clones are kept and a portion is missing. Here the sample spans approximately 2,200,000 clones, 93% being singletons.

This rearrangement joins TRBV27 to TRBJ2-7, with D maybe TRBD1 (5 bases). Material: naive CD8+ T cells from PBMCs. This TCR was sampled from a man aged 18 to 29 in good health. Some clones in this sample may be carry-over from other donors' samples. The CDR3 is CASSPAAGPFYEQYF. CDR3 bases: TGTGCCAGCAGTCCGGCGGCAGGGCCATTCTACGAGCAGTACTTC.